The 28 T cell receptor beta chains below come from one sample, sequenced in a study of radiotherapy plus CTLA-4 blockade in lung cancer. Clones were read by immunoSEQ multiplex PCR, and TCRdb kept only the in-frame ones, dropping some. The sample contains roughly 68,000 clones, about 80% of which appear only once. The sequencing used peripheral blood, collected from a patient treated with radiotherapy plus ipilimumab. The receptor source for this set is a human donor with non-small cell lung cancer who had a complete response to radiotherapy plus ipilimumab.

The V and J genes are TRBV30 and TRBJ1-6; D gene unclear. The CDR3 loop spans 14 amino acids. With 0 bases removed from V and 9 bases from J, the gap between germline ends came to 12 bases. Germline V gene sequence: CDR1 GTSNPN, CDR2 SVGIG (reference sequence). As DNA, the CDR3 is TGTGCCTGGAGTGTGGCCGGGCTTAGTTCACCCCTCCACTTT. Amino acids: CAWSVAGLSSPLHF. Variable domain in full (rest from reference TRBV30 and TRBJ1-6): SQTIHQWPATLVQPVGSPLSLECTVEGTSNPNLYWYRQAAGRGLQLLFYSVGIGQISSEVPQNLSASRPQDRQFILSSKKLLLSDSGFYLCAWSVAGLSSPLHFGNGTRLTVT.

The V gene is TRBV9, the J gene TRBJ2-1; 9 bases are a match to TRBD2. Germline CDR1 is SGDLS and CDR2 is YYNGEE. The CDR3 runs to 15 residues. Trimming took 0 bases from V and 6 from J; bases not matched to a gene: 4. The CDR3 DNA is TGTGCCAGCAGCGTAGCGCGGGGGGGGCCCAATGAGCAGTTCTTC. It encodes CASSVARGGPNEQFF.

The chain couples TRBV4-3 to TRBJ1-2; no firm D call. This CDR3 has 17 residues. Germline loops: CDR1 LGHNA, CDR2 YSLEER. V was cut by 0 bases and J by 10 bases, with 24 bases left in between. In nucleotides, the CDR3 is TGCGCCAGCAGCCAAGATTGGAATTCCAATATGTATGTGGACTACACCTTC. Amino acids: CASSQDWNSNMYVDYTF.

The V and J genes are TRBV12-5 and TRBJ2-6; the D is unclear. CDR3 length equals 15 residues. Germline loops: CDR1 LGHNT, CDR2 FRNRAP. Trimming cost V 2 bases and J 0 bases, with 5 bases left between them. DNA of the CDR3: TGTGCTAGTGGTTTGTTGGACTCTGGGGCCAACGTCCTGACTTTC. As protein: CASGLLDSGANVLTF. Full variable domain (missing parts from reference TRBV12-5 and TRBJ2-6): DARVTQTPRHKVTEMGQEVTMRCQPILGHNTVFWYRQTMMQGLELLAYFRNRAPLDDSGMPKDRFSAEMPDATLATLKIQPSEPRDSAVYFCASGLLDSGANVLTFGAGSRLTVL.

The rearrangement uses TRBV7-8 and TRBJ1-2; 9 nucleotides align to TRBD1. The CDR3 is 14 amino acids. The germline V gene has CDR1 SGHVS and CDR2 FQNEAQ. Trimming cost V 5 bases and J 7 bases; bases outside gene matches: 8. The DNA for the CDR3 is TGTGCCAGCAGCACGCGACAGGGGGGAGGTGGCTACACCTTC. Its translation: CASSTRQGGGGYTF. The variable domain in full, completed from reference TRBV7-8 and TRBJ1-2, reads GAGVSQSPRYKVAKRGQDVALRCDPISGHVSLFWYQQALGQGPEFLTYFQNEAQLDKSGLPSDRFFAERPEGSVSTLKIQRTQQEDSAVYLCASSTRQGGGGYTFGSGTRLTVV.

Concerning this clone itself: Other DNA sequences in this specimen translate into the identical CDR3. This chain uses TRBV5-1 with TRBJ2-5; possibly TRBD1 or TRBD2 for D (6 bases each). The CDR3 length is 14 residues. Per germline, CDR1 SGHRS and CDR2 YFSETQ. Deletions cut 4 bases from V and 1 base from J, with 11 bases between. In nucleotides, the CDR3 is TGCGCCAGCAGCCCAGGAGGGGGCCAAGAGACCCAGTACTTC. Protein sequence: CASSPGGGQETQYF.

The chain couples TRBV6-6 to TRBJ2-1, with 9 positions matching TRBD2. CDR1 and CDR2 (germline): MNHNY, SVGAGI (reference sequence). V shed 4 bases, J shed 7 bases, and the junction held 5 bases outside the gene matches. The length of the CDR3 is 14 residues. Here the CDR3 DNA reads TGTGCCAGCAGTTTCCCGGGACTAGCAAATGAGCAGTTCTTC. Translating gives CASSFPGLANEQFF.

This chain links TRBV7-8 with TRBJ2-1; TRBD1 is a possible D gene (6 bases). V was cut by 6 bases and J by 2 bases, with 17 bases left in between. The CDR3 has 16 residues. CDR1 and CDR2 from the germline V gene are SGHVS and FQNEAQ. Here the CDR3 reads CASSNTGPRTYNEQFF. The DNA of the CDR3 is TGTGCCAGCAGTAATACAGGGCCCCGGACCTACAATGAGCAGTTCTTC.

This clone appeared a single time. The gene calls are TRBV19 and TRBJ2-7, with 9 positions matching TRBD1. The CDR3 contains 15 residues. Unmatched junction bases numbered 11, after V lost 6 bases and J lost 5 bases. CDR1 and CDR2 (germline): LNHDA, SQIVND (reference sequence). The CDR3 loop is CASRLGQGGWNEQYF. For the CDR3, the DNA is TGTGCCAGTAGACTGGGACAGGGCGGGTGGAACGAGCAGTACTTC. Looking up the rest from reference TRBV19 and TRBJ2-7 gives the full variable domain: DGGITQSPKYLFRKEGQNVTLSCEQNLNHDAMYWYRQDPGQGLRLIYYSQIVNDFQKGDIAEGYSVSREKKESFPLTVTSAQKNPTAFYLCASRLGQGGWNEQYFGPGTRLTVT.

The chain combines TRBV27 with TRBJ1-3; maybe TRBD1 (6 bases). The CDR3 length is 15 residues. CDR1 MNHEY and CDR2 SMNVEV come from the germline V gene (reference sequence). V lost 6 bases and J 0 bases, leaving 12 bases between the germline ends. Written as DNA, the CDR3 is TGTGCCAGCAGGGACGGGACAAACTCTGGAAACACCATATATTTT. Residues: CASRDGTNSGNTIYF.

This chain links TRBV7-2 with TRBJ2-3; a possible D gene is TRBD2 (6 bases). The CDR3 is made up of 17 amino acids. V lost 2 bases and J 0 bases, leaving 15 bases between the germline ends. CDR1 is SGHTA, CDR2 FQGNSA, per germline. CDR3 protein: CASSLTQRVPSTDTQYF. The CDR3 bases are TGTGCCAGCAGCTTAACCCAGCGGGTACCTAGCACAGATACGCAGTATTTT.

The genes are TRBV9 and TRBJ2-6; D might be TRBD2 (6 bases). The CDR3 loop spans 15 amino acids. Germline CDR1 reads SGDLS; CDR2 reads YYNGEE. V lost 2 bases to trimming and J lost 1 base, with 7 bases between them. CDR3 residues: CASSVRESGANVLTF. CDR3 nucleotides: TGTGCCAGCAGCGTCCGGGAGTCTGGGGCCAACGTCCTGACTTTC.

The chain carries TRBV6-4 and TRBJ2-2; the match to TRBD1 covers 8 bases. Germline CDR1 is MRHNA and CDR2 is SNTAGT. Trimming took 6 bases from V and 4 from J; bases not matched to a gene: 7. This CDR3 has 15 amino acids. The DNA for the CDR3 is TGTGCCAGCAGATATGGACAGGGTAGCACCGGGGAGCTGTTTTTT. It encodes CASRYGQGSTGELFF.

This clone was seen a handful of times. The gene calls are TRBV7-9 and TRBJ2-7; 8 bases agree with TRBD1. The CDR3 covers 14 residues. The V and J ends lost 5 bases and 3 bases, in that order; junction bases with no gene match: 6. Germline assignment: CDR1 SEHNR and CDR2 FQNEAQ (reference sequence). The CDR3 protein is CASSLGDRGYEQYF. In DNA, the CDR3 is TGTGCCAGCAGCCTAGGAGACAGGGGCTACGAGCAGTACTTC.

This clone was observed a few times. The V call is TRBV5-8, the J call TRBJ1-6; 7 nucleotides match TRBD1. Germline CDR1 and CDR2: SGHTS and YDEGEE. The CDR3 runs to 18 residues. Trimming removed 4 bases from V and 4 bases from J; junction bases left unmatched: 14. The CDR3, as DNA: TGTGCCAGCAGCCGAAGTAGGACAGGACGGACTTATAATTCACCCCTCCACTTT. Translation: CASSRSRTGRTYNSPLHF.

This chain uses TRBV30 with TRBJ1-1, with 8 bases lining up with TRBD1. With V trimmed by 1 base and J by 4 bases, 11 bases remained unmatched. This CDR3 is built from 16 residues. CDR1 and CDR2 (germline): GTSNPN, SVGIG (reference sequence). CDR3 nucleotide sequence: TGTGCCTGGAGTGCCCGACAGGGGCACAGGAGCACTGAAGCTTTCTTT. The encoded protein is CAWSARQGHRSTEAFF. The full variable domain, with the rest looked up from reference TRBV30 and TRBJ1-1, is SQTIHQWPATLVQPVGSPLSLECTVEGTSNPNLYWYRQAAGRGLQLLFYSVGIGQISSEVPQNLSASRPQDRQFILSSKKLLLSDSGFYLCAWSARQGHRSTEAFFGQGTRLTVV.

This sequence joins TRBV10-3 and TRBJ1-2, with D uncertain. V shed 6 bases and J shed 8 bases, with 22 bases lying between them. The germline V gene has CDR1 ENHRY and CDR2 SYGVKD. The CDR3 has 15 amino acids. Here the CDR3 reads CAIRGTGPKGRGYTF. CDR3 DNA sequence: TGTGCCATCAGGGGAACCGGACCTAAAGGGAGGGGCTACACCTTC.

This clone was recorded a few times. This chain uses TRBV12-5 with TRBJ1-5; possible D gene TRBD1, 5 bases. The length of the CDR3 is 16 residues. Germline-derived CDR1 and CDR2 are LGHNT and FRNRAP. V shed 2 bases and J shed 4 bases, with 15 bases lying between them. As DNA, the CDR3 is TGTGCTAGTGGTTTGCCCACCGGGACGGAGAATCAGCCCCAGCATTTT. This translates into CASGLPTGTENQPQHF.

CDR3: CASRVVFGEYQETQYF. The CDR3 DNA sequence: TGTGCCAGCAGGGTTGTGTTTGGGGAGTACCAAGAGACCCAGTACTTC. V and J are TRBV7-8 and TRBJ2-5, with a tentative D call TRBD2 (5 bases). The CDR3 extends over 16 amino acids. Germline V CDR1 and CDR2: SGHVS, FQNEAQ. The V gene lost 6 bases and the J gene lost 0 bases, with 17 bases spanning the gap. The variable domain in full, completed from reference TRBV7-8 and TRBJ2-5, reads GAGVSQSPRYKVAKRGQDVALRCDPISGHVSLFWYQQALGQGPEFLTYFQNEAQLDKSGLPSDRFFAERPEGSVSTLKIQRTQQEDSAVYLCASRVVFGEYQETQYFGPGTRLLVL.

This chain connects TRBV4-1 to TRBJ2-3; D is unclear. Germline V gives CDR1 MGHRA, CDR2 YSYEKL. Trimming took 4 bases from V and 3 from J, leaving 8 bases between them. This CDR3 has 13 residues. The CDR3 spells CASSLVVTDTQYF. In DNA form, the CDR3 reads TGCGCCAGCAGCCTAGTGGTGACAGATACGCAGTATTTT.

This rearrangement joins TRBV6-5 to TRBJ2-7; TRBD2 matches at 15 bases. Germline V lookup: CDR1 MNHEY, CDR2 SVGAGI. V was clipped by 6 bases and J by 6 bases; unmatched bases: 6. This CDR3 is built from 15 residues. This CDR3 reads CASRRTSGRASEQYV. The CDR3 DNA sequence: TGTGCCAGCAGACGGACTAGCGGGAGGGCTTCCGAGCAGTACGTC.

This chain uses TRBV19 with TRBJ1-2; the D gene is possibly TRBD1 (5 bases). Trimming left V 6 bases short and J 8 bases short, with 16 bases between. This CDR3 is 13 amino acids long. Germline lookup yields CDR1 LNHDA and CDR2 SQIVND (reference sequence). The CDR3 DNA sequence: TGTGCCAGTAGCAGATCCGGGACGTGGGGCTACACCTTC. Translated: CASSRSGTWGYTF.

This clone has more than one count but fewer than ten. The V call is TRBV11-3, the J call TRBJ2-1; 9 bases fit TRBD2. The CDR3 length is 16 residues. Per the germline V gene, CDR1 is SGHNT and CDR2 is YENEEA. V trimming: 5 bases; J trimming: 4 bases; junction bases outside the gene matches: 9. Written as DNA, the CDR3 is TGTGCCAGCAGCCCCGAGTGGCGGGGGGGTTACAATGAGCAGTTCTTC. Translating it yields CASSPEWRGGYNEQFF. The full variable domain, rest sourced from reference TRBV11-3 and TRBJ2-1, is EAGVVQSPRYKIIEKKQPVAFWCNPISGHNTLYWYLQNLGQGPELLIRYENEEAVDDSQLPKDRFSAERLKGVDSTLKIQPAELGDSAVYLCASSPEWRGGYNEQFFGPGTRLTVL.

The CDR3 DNA is TGTGCCAGCAGCTCCCCGGGCAGGGGGCCGTATCAGCCCCAGCATTTT. Translated: CASSSPGRGPYQPQHF. V and J are TRBV7-2 and TRBJ1-5; TRBD1 matches at 8 bases. Per germline, CDR1 SGHTA and CDR2 FQGNSA. After removal of 4 bases from V and 5 bases from J, the junction contained 10 bases not matched to a gene. The CDR3 runs 16 residues.

The V gene is TRBV2, the J gene TRBJ2-3, with D tentatively TRBD2 (5 bases). Between the trimmed V and J ends, which lost 5 bases and 0 bases, there was a span of 12 bases. The CDR3 covers 15 residues. Per germline, CDR1 SNHLY and CDR2 FYNNEI. The CDR3 DNA is TGTGCCAGCAGTACCAGCGGAAGGAGCACAGATACGCAGTATTTT. Translated: CASSTSGRSTDTQYF.

This clone has more than one count but fewer than ten. V is TRBV4-1 and J is TRBJ1-1; no clear D gene. CDR3 length equals 16 residues. Deletions cut 4 bases from V and 4 bases from J, with 19 bases between. In germline, CDR1 is MGHRA, CDR2 YSYEKL. The CDR3 bases are TGCGCCAGCAGCCCGATGAGCGTTGGTCTTGGCACTGAAGCTTTCTTT. It encodes CASSPMSVGLGTEAFF.

The rearrangement joins TRBV5-1 to TRBJ2-1; either TRBD1 or TRBD2 may fit D (6 bases each). Germline CDR1 reads SGHRS; CDR2 reads YFSETQ. CDR3 length equals 11 residues. Trimming removed 1 base at V and 15 bases at J, with 11 bases between. The CDR3 sequence is CASSLRRGWFF. The CDR3 DNA sequence: TGCGCCAGCAGCTTGAGGAGGGGGTGGTTCTTC.

This chain connects TRBV19 to TRBJ2-1; no firm D call. This CDR3 spans 14 amino acids. Germline CDR1 is LNHDA and CDR2 is SQIVND (reference sequence). Between the trimmed V and J ends, which lost 3 bases and 5 bases, there was a span of 11 bases. CDR3 region: CASSMTLTNNEQFF. The CDR3 region has the DNA TGTGCCAGTAGTATGACCCTCACAAACAATGAGCAGTTCTTC. Variable domain in full (rest from reference TRBV19 and TRBJ2-1): DGGITQSPKYLFRKEGQNVTLSCEQNLNHDAMYWYRQDPGQGLRLIYYSQIVNDFQKGDIAEGYSVSREKKESFPLTVTSAQKNPTAFYLCASSMTLTNNEQFFGPGTRLTVL.